This TCR beta chain was documented in a study of T-cell reconstitution after alpha-beta-depleted transplantation in children (dated by TCRdb to 2016 to 2017). Study-level background: Using TCR repertoire profiling, the study followed T-cell immune reconstitution in a quantitative way in children after TCRalphabeta/CD19-depleted allogeneic hematopoietic cell transplantation.

The paper as a whole reports these results and caveats: Hyperexpanded clone frequencies declined over subsequent months; after one year, T-cell counts and TCRbeta diversity were mostly attributed to newly produced T cells. In some patients, the high TCRbeta diversity seen at day 60 was put down to recipient T cells and intrathymic progenitors that had survived conditioning. The apparently early alphabetaT-cell count recovery about two months after transplant was reportedly dependent on only several hundred rapidly expanded clones derived from non-depleted graft cells.

The sample's treatment or condition label, decoded: allogeneic hematopoietic cell transplantation with graft depleted of TCRalphabeta T cells and CD19 B cells. The transplant recipients were children given TCRalphabeta/CD19-depleted allogeneic hematopoietic cell grafts. This clonotype was observed at least ten times. Its antigen is currently not known. Base qualities are missing; no much larger clone stands one base away. V is reduced by 1 base and J by 3 bases, leaving a spacing of 9 bases between them. Spanning cysteine to phenylalanine, the CDR3 consists of 15 amino acids. Left in the record is the CDR3 DNA by itself, 45 bases read in frame from the first base. The germline V gene supplies CDR1 SGHVT and CDR2 SQSDAQ. The method was PCR. For sequencing, an Illumina HiSeq 2500 was employed. Molecular barcoding was employed in the preparation of TCR libraries, with unique molecular identifiers being used to normalize TCRbeta repertoire quantification. TCRdb cleaned the public reads at Q25 with fastp, built clones with MiXCR and kept in-frame beta chains. Duplicate CDR3 protein sequences are folded into a single record with the most common DNA and genes. The sample table holds 200,000 or so distinct CDR3 sequences, of which approximately 6.3% were seen once. Jointly, the top ten make up 5.5% to 6.5% of the sample.

The material sequenced was PBMCs, taken before TCRalphabeta/CD19-depleted stem cell transplant. The sequence links TRBV7-4 to TRBJ1-4, with the D segment identity uncertain. This TCR was recovered from a boy under 10 years old with acute lymphoblastic leukemia, due to receive a stem cell transplant. The sequenced DNA: TGTGCCAGCAGCTTAGTGGCCAGACCTAATGAAAAACTGTTTTTT. It codes for CASSLVARPNEKLFF.